This T cell receptor beta chain was captured in a study of cytomegalovirus exposure and HLA in healthy donors. Study in general: HLA-typed donors contributed some 77 million unique TCRs, which were held in an early data release. General observations from the study: In a later analysis, productive TCRs from donors in an Asian-associated ancestry cluster reportedly carried fewer N-insertions than the cohort mean.

This CDR3 is built from 15 residues. Looked up from germline, CDR1 is SGHDT and CDR2 is YYEEEE. Trimming stripped 1 base from V and 0 bases from J, with 8 bases between. On this clone itself: Antigen specificity is unknown.

Vbeta (60) and Jbeta (13) primers were used in the PCR. Per the authors' pipeline: Among the unique TCR beta chains that a later analysis counted, some 73 million in all, approximately 12 million were shared. Clones were sequenced by immunoSEQ multiplex PCR, and TCRdb holds only the in-frame ones, with some missing. V and J calls plus clone size are reproduced from that table; the DNA served to infer D and trimming. The sample lists about 61,000 clones, around 90% occurring once. The source is a man aged 25 to 40 in good health and CMV-seropositive. V usage is TRBV5-6 and J usage is TRBJ1-3; D ambiguous. The sequenced material came from PBMCs. DNA for the CDR3: TGTGCCAGCAGCTTGCCGGGTCTCTCTGGAAACACCATATATTTT. As protein: CASSLPGLSGNTIYF.